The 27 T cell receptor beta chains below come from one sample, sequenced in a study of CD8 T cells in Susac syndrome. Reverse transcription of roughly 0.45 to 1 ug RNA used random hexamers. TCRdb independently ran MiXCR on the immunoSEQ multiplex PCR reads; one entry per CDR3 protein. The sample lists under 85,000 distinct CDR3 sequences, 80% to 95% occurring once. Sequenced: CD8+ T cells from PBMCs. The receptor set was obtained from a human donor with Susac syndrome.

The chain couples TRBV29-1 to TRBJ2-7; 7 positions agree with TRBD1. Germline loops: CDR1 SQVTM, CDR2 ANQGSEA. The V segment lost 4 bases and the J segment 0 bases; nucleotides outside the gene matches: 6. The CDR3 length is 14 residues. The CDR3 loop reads CSVGSRGTSYEQYF. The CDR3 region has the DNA TGCAGCGTTGGCAGCAGGGGGACCTCCTACGAGCAGTACTTC.

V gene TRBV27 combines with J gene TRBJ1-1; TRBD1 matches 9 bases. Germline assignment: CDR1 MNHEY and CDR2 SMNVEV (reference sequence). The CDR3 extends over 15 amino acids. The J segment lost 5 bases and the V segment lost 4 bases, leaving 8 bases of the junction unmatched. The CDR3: CASSWTGTGYTEAFF. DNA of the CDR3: TGTGCCAGCAGTTGGACCGGGACAGGGTATACTGAAGCTTTCTTT.

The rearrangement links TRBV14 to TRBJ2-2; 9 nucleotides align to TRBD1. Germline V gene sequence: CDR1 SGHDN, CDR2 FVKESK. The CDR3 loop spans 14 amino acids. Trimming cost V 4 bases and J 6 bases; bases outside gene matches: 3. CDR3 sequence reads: CASSPWTGAGELFF. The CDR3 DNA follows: TGTGCCAGCAGCCCTTGGACAGGGGCCGGGGAGCTGTTTTTT.

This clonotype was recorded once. CDR3 coding DNA: TGTGCCAGCAGTTATGGGACAAGCGGCGACGAGCAGTACTTC. Protein sequence: CASSYGTSGDEQYF. The chain employs TRBV6-5 and TRBJ2-7, with D possibly TRBD1 on 6 matching bases. V dropped 3 bases and J dropped 5 bases, with 14 bases sitting between them. Germline CDR1 MNHEY, CDR2 SVGAGI. This CDR3 comprises 14 residues.

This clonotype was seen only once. The CDR3: CASSEASSSEAFF. The CDR3 coding sequence is TGTGCCAGCAGTGAAGCGAGTTCCTCTGAAGCTTTCTTT. The chain recombines TRBV6-1 with TRBJ1-1, with D hard to call. Germline V lookup: CDR1 MNHNS, CDR2 SASEGT. This CDR3 is 13 amino acids long. V was pared by 0 bases and J by 6 bases, with 8 bases between.

The CDR3 nucleotides are TGTGCCAGCAGCCACCGGGGCTCCCGACGCTACGAGCAGTACTTC. Translation gives CASSHRGSRRYEQYF. V is TRBV27 and J is TRBJ2-7, with D tentatively TRBD1 or TRBD2 (5 bases each). Per germline, CDR1 MNHEY and CDR2 SMNVEV (reference sequence). This CDR3 is built from 15 residues. Trimming pared 6 bases from V and 3 bases from J, leaving 18 bases between.

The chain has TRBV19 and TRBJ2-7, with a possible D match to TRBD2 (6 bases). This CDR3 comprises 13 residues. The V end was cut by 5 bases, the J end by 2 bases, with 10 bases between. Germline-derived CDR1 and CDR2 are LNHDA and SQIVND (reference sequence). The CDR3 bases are TGTGCCAGTAGTTCCGGGGAGGCCTACGAGCAGTACTTC. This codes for CASSSGEAYEQYF. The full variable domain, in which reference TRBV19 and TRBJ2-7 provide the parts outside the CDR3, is DGGITQSPKYLFRKEGQNVTLSCEQNLNHDAMYWYRQDPGQGLRLIYYSQIVNDFQKGDIAEGYSVSREKKESFPLTVTSAQKNPTAFYLCASSSGEAYEQYFGPGTRLTVT.

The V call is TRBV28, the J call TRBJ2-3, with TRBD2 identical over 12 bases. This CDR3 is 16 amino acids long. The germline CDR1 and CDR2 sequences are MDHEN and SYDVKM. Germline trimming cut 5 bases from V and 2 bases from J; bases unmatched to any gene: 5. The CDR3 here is CASSGTSGSPTDTQYF. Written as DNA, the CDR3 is TGTGCCAGCAGTGGGACTAGCGGGTCTCCCACAGATACGCAGTATTTT.

The CDR3 sequence is CSARRLLGEQYF. In DNA form, the CDR3 reads TGCAGTGCTAGGCGCCTTCTGGGGGAGCAGTACTTC. The chain couples TRBV20-1 to TRBJ2-7; no definite D call. Germline-derived CDR1 and CDR2 are DFQATT and SNEGSKA (reference sequence). This CDR3 spans 12 amino acids. V was cut by 3 bases and J by 7 bases, with 13 bases left in between.

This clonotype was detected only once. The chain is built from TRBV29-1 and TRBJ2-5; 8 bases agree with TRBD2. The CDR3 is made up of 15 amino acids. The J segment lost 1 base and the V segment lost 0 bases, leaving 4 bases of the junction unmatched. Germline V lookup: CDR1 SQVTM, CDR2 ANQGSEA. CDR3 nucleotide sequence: TGCAGCGTTGAAGATGAACTAGCGGTCCAAGAGACCCAGTACTTC. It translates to CSVEDELAVQETQYF.

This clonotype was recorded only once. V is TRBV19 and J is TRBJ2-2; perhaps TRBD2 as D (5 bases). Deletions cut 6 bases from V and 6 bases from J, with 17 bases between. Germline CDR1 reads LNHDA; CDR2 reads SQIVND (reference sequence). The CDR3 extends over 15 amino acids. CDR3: CASRTQRSGAGELFF. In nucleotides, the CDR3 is TGTGCCAGTAGGACTCAGCGGTCGGGCGCCGGGGAGCTGTTTTTT.

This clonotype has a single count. The CDR3 nucleotides are TGTGCCAGCAGTCACAGGAGTCGCTACACCTTC. Translation gives CASSHRSRYTF. The chain uses TRBV12-3 or TRBV12-4 and TRBJ1-2; D is possibly TRBD1 (5 bases). V dropped 5 bases and J dropped 9 bases, with 10 bases sitting between them. This CDR3 has 11 residues.

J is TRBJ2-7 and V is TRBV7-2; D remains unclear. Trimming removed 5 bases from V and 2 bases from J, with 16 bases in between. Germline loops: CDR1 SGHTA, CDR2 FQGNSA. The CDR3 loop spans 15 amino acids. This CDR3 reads CASSVGLALTYEQYF. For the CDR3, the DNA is TGTGCCAGCAGCGTCGGGCTTGCCCTTACCTACGAGCAGTACTTC.

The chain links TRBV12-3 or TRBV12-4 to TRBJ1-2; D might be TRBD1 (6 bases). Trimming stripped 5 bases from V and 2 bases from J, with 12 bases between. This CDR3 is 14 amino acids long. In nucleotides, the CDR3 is TGTGCCAGCAGTCGCGAACAGGGAAACTATGGCTACACCTTC. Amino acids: CASSREQGNYGYTF.

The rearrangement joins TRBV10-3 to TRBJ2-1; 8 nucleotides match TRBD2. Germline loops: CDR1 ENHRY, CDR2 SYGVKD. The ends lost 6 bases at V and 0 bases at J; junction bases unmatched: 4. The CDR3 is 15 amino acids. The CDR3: CAISELADSYNEQFF. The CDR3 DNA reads TGTGCCATCAGCGAACTAGCGGACTCCTACAATGAGCAGTTCTTC.

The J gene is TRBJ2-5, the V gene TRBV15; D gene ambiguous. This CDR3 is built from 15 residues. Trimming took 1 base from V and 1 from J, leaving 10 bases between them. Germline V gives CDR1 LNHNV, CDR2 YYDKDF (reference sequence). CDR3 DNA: TGTGCCACCAGCAGAGCCATGGAGCTCCAAGAGACCCAGTACTTC. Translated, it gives CATSRAMELQETQYF.

CDR3 sequence reads: CASNLGLNNEQFF. CDR3 DNA: TGTGCCAGCAACCTAGGGTTGAACAATGAGCAGTTCTTC. The J gene is TRBJ2-1, the V gene TRBV11-2, with no clear D. Trimming left V 7 bases short and J 5 bases short, with 12 bases between. The CDR3 loop spans 13 amino acids. The germline V gene encodes CDR1 SGHAT and CDR2 FQNNGV.

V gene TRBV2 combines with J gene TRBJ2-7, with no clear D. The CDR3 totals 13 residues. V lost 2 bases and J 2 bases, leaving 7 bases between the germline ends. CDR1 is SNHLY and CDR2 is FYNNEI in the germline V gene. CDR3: CASSERDPYEQYF. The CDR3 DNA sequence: TGTGCCAGCAGTGAACGAGACCCCTACGAGCAGTACTTC.

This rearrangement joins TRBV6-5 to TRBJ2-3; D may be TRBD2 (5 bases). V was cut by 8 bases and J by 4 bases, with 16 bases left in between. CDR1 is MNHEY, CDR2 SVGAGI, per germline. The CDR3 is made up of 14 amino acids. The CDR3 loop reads CASRSPGSSDTQYF. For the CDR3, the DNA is TGTGCCAGCCGATCTCCGGGATCGTCAGATACGCAGTATTTT.

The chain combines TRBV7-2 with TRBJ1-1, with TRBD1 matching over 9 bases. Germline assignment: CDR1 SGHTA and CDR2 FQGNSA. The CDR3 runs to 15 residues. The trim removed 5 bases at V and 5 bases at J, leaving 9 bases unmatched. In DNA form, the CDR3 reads TGTGCCAGCAGCGATAAGGGACAGGGAGATACTGAAGCTTTCTTT. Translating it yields CASSDKGQGDTEAFF.

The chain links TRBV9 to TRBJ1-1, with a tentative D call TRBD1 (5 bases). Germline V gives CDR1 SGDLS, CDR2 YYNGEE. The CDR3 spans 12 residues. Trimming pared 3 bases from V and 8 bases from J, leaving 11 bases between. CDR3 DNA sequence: TGTGCCAGCAGCGGACTCGGGGGAGAAGCTTTCTTT. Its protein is CASSGLGGEAFF.

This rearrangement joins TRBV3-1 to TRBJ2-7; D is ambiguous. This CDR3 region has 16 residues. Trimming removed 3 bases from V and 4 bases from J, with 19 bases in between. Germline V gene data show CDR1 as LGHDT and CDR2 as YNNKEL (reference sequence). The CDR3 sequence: CASSQDPRMGLYEQYF. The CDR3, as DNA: TGTGCCAGCAGCCAGGATCCGCGGATGGGGTTGTACGAGCAGTACTTC.

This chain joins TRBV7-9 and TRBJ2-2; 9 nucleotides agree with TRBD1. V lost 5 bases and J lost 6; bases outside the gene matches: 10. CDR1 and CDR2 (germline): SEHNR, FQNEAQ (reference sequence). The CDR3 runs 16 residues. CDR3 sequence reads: CASSTDGTGPPGELFF. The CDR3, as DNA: TGTGCCAGCAGCACAGACGGGACAGGGCCTCCCGGGGAGCTGTTTTTT.

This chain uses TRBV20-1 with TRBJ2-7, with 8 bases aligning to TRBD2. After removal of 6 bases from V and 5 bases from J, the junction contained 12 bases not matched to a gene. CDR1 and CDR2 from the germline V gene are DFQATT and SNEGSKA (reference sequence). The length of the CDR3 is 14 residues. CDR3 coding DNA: TGCAGTGCCCAACTGGCGGGGGGTCCCCACGAGCAGTACTTC. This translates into CSAQLAGGPHEQYF.

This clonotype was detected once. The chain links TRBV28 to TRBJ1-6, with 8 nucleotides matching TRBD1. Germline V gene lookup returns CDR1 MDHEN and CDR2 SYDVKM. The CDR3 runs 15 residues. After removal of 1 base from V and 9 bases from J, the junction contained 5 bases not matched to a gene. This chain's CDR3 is CASSLFDRGGSPLHF. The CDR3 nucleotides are TGTGCCAGCAGTTTATTCGACAGGGGTGGTTCACCCCTCCACTTT.

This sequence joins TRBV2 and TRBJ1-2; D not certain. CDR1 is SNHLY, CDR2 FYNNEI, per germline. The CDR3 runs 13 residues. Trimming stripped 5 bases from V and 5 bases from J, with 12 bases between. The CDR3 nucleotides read TGTGCCAGCAGTCAACAGCGATCTTATGGCTACACCTTC. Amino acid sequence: CASSQQRSYGYTF.

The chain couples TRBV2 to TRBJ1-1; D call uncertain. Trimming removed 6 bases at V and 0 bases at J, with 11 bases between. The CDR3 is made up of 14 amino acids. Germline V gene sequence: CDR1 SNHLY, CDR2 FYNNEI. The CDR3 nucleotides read TGTGCCAGCAGGCCCGGAGGGCTGAACACTGAAGCTTTCTTT. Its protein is CASRPGGLNTEAFF.